This note documents a single T cell receptor beta chain sequence. Its antigen is not known. Researchers reported that TCR beta cDNA libraries carried unique molecular identifiers. Around 500,000 cDNA molecules were recovered from an input of 1 to 10 million T cells. MiXCR was run by TCRdb on the PCR reads, yielding one entry per CDR3 protein. Found here are roughly 700,000 distinct CDR3 sequences, about 32% of them singletons; the top ten hold roughly 0.57%. This sample is part of a study of post-analysis software for immune sequencing data. Study at large: Recorded disease courses covered relapsing-remitting, secondary progressive and progressive-relapsing multiple sclerosis. Some patients had no subtype annotation. Study-wide points: TRBV5-6, TRBV5-1 and TRBV20-1 were among several TRBV segments more frequent in patients than controls. People with multiple sclerosis had a significantly lower normalized Chao1 diversity than controls did. Strong co-clustering by F measure was seen for same-batch samples.

The J segment lost 3 bases and the V segment lost 5 bases, leaving 4 bases of the junction unmatched. Per germline, CDR1 SGHTA and CDR2 FQGNSA. The CDR3 consists of 15 residues. This sequence joins TRBV7-2 and TRBJ2-1; 10 bases are shared with TRBD2. The sample taken for sequencing was blood. This receptor was obtained from a girl between 5 and 17 years old with multiple sclerosis. This CDR3 is CASSAQRGGYNEQFF. The CDR3 DNA sequence: TGTGCCAGCAGCGCGCAGCGGGGGGGCTACAATGAGCAGTTCTTC.